This T cell receptor beta chain appears in the sequencing data of a study of T cells after yellow fever vaccination. The CDR3 has 15 amino acids. Concerning this clonotype itself: The antigen is not known.

TCRdb called the 5' RACE reads again in MiXCR, with one record for every CDR3 protein. The table lists 150,000 or so distinct CDR3 sequences, approximately 6.7% of them singletons. Study-level points and caveats: Bulk-population clonotypes that are abundant could appear as contaminants in FACS-sorted repertoires.

Sequenced material: CD4+ T cells sorted from PBMCs, taken less than 6 days after the first yellow fever vaccination. V gene TRBV1 combines with J gene TRBJ2-3; the listed D gene, TRBD1, was not tested against the DNA. TRBV1 constitutes a pseudogene. This TCR was recovered from a man between 18 and 35 years old who received the YFV17D yellow fever vaccine. The CDR3 DNA is TGCACCAGCAGCCGAGGGGGGGATTGCACAGATACGCAGTATTTT. This translates into CTSSRGGDCTDTQYF.